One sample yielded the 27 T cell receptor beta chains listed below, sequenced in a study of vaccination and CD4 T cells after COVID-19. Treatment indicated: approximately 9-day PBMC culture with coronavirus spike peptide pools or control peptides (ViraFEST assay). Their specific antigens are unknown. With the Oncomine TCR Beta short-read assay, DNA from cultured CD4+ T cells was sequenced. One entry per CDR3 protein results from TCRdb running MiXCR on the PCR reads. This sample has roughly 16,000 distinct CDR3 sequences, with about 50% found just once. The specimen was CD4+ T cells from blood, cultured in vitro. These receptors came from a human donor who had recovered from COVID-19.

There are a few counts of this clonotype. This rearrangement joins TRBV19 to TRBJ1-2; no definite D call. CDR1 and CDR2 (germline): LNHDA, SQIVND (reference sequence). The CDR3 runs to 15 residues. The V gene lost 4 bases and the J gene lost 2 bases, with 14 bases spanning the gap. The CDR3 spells CASSTGPSDNYGYTF. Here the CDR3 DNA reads TGTGCCAGTAGTACCGGACCCAGTGACAACTATGGCTACACCTTC. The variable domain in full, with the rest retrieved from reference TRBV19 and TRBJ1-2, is DGGITQSPKYLFRKEGQNVTLSCEQNLNHDAMYWYRQDPGQGLRLIYYSQIVNDFQKGDIAEGYSVSREKKESFPLTVTSAQKNPTAFYLCASSTGPSDNYGYTFGSGTRLTVV.

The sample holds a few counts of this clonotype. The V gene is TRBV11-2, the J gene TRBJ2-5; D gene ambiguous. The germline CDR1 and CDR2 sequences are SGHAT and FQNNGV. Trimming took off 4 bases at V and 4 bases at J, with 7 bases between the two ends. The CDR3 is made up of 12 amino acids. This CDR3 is CASSSGLETQYF. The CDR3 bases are TGTGCCAGCAGCTCCGGCTTAGAGACCCAGTACTTC.

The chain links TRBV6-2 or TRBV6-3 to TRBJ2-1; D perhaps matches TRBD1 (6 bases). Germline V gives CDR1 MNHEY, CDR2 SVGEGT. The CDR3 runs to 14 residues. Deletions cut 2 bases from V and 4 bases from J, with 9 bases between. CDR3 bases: TGTGCCAGCAGTTACGGACAGCGGTACAATGAGCAGTTCTTC. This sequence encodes CASSYGQRYNEQFF.

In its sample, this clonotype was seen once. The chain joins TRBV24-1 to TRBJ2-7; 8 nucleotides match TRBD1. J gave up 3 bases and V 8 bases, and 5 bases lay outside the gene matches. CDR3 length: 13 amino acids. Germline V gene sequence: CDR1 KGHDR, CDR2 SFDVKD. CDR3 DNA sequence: TGTGCCACCACCAAGGACAGGGTCTACGAGCAGTACTTC. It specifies CATTKDRVYEQYF.

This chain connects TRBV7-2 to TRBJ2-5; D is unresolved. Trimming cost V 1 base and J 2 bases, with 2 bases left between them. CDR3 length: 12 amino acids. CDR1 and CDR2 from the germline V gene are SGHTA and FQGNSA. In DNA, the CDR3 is TGTGCCAGCAGCTTAGTACAAGAGACCCAGTACTTC. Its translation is CASSLVQETQYF. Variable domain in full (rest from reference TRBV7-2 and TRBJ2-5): GAGVSQSPSNKVTEKGKDVELRCDPISGHTALYWYRQSLGQGLEFLIYFQGNSAPDKSGLPSDRFSAERTGGSVSTLTIQRTQQEDSAVYLCASSLVQETQYFGPGTRLLVL.

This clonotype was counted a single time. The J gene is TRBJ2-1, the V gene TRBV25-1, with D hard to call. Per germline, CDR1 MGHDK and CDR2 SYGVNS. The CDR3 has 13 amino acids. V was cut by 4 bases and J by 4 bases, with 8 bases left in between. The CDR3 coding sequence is TGTGCCAGCAGTGTCCCAGGTTACAATGAGCAGTTCTTC. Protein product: CASSVPGYNEQFF.

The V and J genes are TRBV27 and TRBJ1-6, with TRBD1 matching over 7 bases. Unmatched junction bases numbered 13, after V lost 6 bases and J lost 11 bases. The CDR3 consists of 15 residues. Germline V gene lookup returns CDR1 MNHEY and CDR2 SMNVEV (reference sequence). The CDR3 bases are TGTGCCAGCAGGAAAACCGGGACAGTACTAACACCCCTCCACTTT. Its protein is CASRKTGTVLTPLHF.

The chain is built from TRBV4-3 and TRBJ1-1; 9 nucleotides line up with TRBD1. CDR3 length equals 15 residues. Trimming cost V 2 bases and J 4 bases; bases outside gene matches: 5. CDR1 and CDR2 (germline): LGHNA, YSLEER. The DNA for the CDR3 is TGCGCCAGCAGCCAAACGGGACAGGGTGGCACTGAAGCTTTCTTT. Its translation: CASSQTGQGGTEAFF.

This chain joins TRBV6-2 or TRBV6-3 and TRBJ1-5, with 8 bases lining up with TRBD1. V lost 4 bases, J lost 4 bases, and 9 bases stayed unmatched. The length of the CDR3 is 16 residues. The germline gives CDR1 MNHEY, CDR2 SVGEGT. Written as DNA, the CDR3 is TGTGCCAGCAGTTTTTCGCAGGGGGCGTCAAATCAGCCCCAGCATTTT. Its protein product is CASSFSQGASNQPQHF.

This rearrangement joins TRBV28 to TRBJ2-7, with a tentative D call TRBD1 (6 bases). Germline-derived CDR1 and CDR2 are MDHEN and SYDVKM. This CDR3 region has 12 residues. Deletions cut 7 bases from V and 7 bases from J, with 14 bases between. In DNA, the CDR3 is TGTGCCAGCACGACGCAGGGGCGAGAGCAGTACTTC. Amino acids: CASTTQGREQYF.

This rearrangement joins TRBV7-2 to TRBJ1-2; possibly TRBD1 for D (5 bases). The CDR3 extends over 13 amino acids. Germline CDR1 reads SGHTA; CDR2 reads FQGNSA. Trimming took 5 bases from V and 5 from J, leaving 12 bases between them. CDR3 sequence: CASSLDREYGYTF. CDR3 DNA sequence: TGTGCCAGCAGCCTAGACAGAGAATATGGCTACACCTTC.

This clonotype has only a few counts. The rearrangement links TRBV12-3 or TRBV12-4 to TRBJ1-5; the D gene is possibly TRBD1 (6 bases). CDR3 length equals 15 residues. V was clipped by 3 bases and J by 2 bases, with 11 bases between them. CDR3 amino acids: CASSFRGAGNQPQHF. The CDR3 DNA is TGTGCCAGCAGTTTTCGGGGGGCAGGCAATCAGCCCCAGCATTTT.

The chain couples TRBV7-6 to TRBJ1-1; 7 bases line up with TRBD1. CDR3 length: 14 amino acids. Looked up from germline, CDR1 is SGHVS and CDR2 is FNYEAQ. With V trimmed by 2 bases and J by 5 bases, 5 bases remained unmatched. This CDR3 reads CASSLRGQSTEAFF. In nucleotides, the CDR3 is TGTGCCAGCAGCTTAAGGGGACAGTCAACTGAAGCTTTCTTT.

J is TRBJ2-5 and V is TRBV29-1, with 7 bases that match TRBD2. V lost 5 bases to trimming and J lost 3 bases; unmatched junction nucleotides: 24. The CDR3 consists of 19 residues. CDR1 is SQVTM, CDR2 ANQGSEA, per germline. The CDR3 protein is CSVRYTGGGVSAIKETQYF. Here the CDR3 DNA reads TGCAGCGTTAGGTACACGGGGGGAGGAGTGTCCGCTATCAAAGAGACCCAGTACTTC.

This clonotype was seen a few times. In DNA form, the CDR3 reads TGTGCCAGCAGTTCGCTGGACAGGGGGTATAATGAGCAGTTCTTC. Its protein product is CASSSLDRGYNEQFF. V gene TRBV6-2 or TRBV6-3 combines with J gene TRBJ2-1, with 10 positions matching TRBD1. CDR3 length: 15 amino acids. V lost 4 bases, J lost 7 bases, and 7 bases stayed unmatched. Germline V lookup: CDR1 MNHEY, CDR2 SVGEGT.

The CDR3, as DNA: TGTGCCAGTAGTGGACAGGGGCTTGAAGCTTTCTTT. Amino acids: CASSGQGLEAFF. The chain links TRBV19 to TRBJ1-1, with 9 bases identical to TRBD1. The junction had 2 bases not matched to a gene; V was cut back by 5 bases and J by 7 bases. CDR1 is LNHDA, CDR2 SQIVND, per germline (reference sequence). CDR3 size: 12 residues.

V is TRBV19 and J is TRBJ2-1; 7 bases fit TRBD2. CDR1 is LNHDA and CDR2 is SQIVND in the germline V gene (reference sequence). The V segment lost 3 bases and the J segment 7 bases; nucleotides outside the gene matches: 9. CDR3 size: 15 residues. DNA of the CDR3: TGTGCCAGTAGTATGCGAGCGGGGCTCACGAATGAGCAGTTCTTC. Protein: CASSMRAGLTNEQFF.

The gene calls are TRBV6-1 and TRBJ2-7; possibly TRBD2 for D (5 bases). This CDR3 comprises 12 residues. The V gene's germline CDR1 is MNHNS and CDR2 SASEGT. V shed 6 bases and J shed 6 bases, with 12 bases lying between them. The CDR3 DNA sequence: TGTGCCAGCAGGAGAACGGGGTTCGAGCAGTACTTC. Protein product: CASRRTGFEQYF.

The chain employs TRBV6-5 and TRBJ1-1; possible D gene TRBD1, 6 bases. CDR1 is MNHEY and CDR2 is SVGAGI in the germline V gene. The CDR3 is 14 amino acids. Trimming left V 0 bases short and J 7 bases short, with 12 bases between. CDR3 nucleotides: TGTGCCAGCAGTTACTCCCTTCAGGGGCTTGAAGCTTTCTTT. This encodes CASSYSLQGLEAFF.

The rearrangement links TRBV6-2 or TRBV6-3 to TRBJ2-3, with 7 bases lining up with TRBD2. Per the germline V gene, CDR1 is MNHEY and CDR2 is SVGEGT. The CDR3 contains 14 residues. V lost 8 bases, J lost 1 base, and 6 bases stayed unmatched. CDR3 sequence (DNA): TGTGCCAGCTTTGGTCTAGCGGGCACAGATACGCAGTATTTT. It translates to CASFGLAGTDTQYF.

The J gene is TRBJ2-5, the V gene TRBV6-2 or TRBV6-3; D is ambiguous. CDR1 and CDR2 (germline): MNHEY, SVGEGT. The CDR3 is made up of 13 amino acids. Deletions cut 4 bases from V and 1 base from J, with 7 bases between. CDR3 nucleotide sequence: TGTGCCAGCAGTTTTAGGACCCAAGAGACCCAGTACTTC. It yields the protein CASSFRTQETQYF.

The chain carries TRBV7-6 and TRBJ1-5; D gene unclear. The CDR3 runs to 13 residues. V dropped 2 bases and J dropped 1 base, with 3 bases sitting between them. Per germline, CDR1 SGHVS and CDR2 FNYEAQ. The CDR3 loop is CASSLQSNQPQHF. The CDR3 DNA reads TGTGCCAGCAGCTTACAGAGCAATCAGCCCCAGCATTTT.

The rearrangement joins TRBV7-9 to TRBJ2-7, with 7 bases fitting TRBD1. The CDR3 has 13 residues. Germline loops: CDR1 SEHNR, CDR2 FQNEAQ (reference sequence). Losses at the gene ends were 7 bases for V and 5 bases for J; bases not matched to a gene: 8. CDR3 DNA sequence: TGTGCCAGCACCTCGACAGGGTTTCACGAGCAGTACTTC. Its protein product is CASTSTGFHEQYF.

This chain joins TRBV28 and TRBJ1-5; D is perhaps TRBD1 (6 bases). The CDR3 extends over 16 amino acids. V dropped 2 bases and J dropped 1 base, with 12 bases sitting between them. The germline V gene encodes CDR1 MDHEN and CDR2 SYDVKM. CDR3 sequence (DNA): TGTGCCAGCAGTTTACCGGGGGCTCGCAGCAATCAGCCCCAGCATTTT. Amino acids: CASSLPGARSNQPQHF.

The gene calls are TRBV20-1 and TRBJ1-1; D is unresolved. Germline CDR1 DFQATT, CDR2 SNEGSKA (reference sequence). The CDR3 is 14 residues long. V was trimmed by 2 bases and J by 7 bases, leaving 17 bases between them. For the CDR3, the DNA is TGCAGTGCTAGACCCCGGACCGGATATTATGAAGCTTTCTTT. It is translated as CSARPRTGYYEAFF.

The CDR3 loop reads CAISVIAGGADEQYF. The CDR3 coding sequence is TGTGCCATCAGTGTGATAGCGGGAGGGGCGGACGAGCAGTACTTC. The V call is TRBV10-3, the J call TRBJ2-7; TRBD2 agrees at 11 bases. J lost 5 bases, V lost 4 bases, and 7 bases had no gene match. Germline values: CDR1 ENHRY, CDR2 SYGVKD. The CDR3 loop spans 15 amino acids.

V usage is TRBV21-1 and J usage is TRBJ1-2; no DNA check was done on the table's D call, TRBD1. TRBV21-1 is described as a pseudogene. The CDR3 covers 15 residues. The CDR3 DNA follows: TGTGCCAGCAGCAAAGACCCGACAGGGACGAGGGGCTACACCTTC. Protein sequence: CASSKDPTGTRGYTF.